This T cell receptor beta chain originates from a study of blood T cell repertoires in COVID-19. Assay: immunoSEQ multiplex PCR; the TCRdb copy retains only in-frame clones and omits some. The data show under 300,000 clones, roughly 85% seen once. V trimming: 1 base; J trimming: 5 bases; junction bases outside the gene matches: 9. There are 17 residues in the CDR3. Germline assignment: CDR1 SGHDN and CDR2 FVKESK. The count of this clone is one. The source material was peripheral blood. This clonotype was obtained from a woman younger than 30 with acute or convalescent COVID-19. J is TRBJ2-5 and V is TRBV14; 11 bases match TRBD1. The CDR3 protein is CASSQVRTGGVGETQYF. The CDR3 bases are TGTGCCAGCAGCCAAGTGCGGACAGGGGGCGTTGGGGAGACCCAGTACTTC.